This is a list of T cell receptor beta chains from one sample in a study of CD8+ T cells in alopecia areata. The assay was immunoSEQ multiplex PCR, and TCRdb's table has in-frame clones only and misses some. Of 190,000 or so clones in the sample, 58% were seen once. The source was CD4+ T cells sorted from blood, collected at week 24, from a patient treated with tofacitinib. These receptors were collected from a human donor with alopecia areata. Each CDR3 is given with its conserved first and last residue. The D gene is left open where the match is weak. Rows may omit the clone size; those that give it use once, few, many or a size class.

D,J,V,size,CDR3,DNA
NA,TRBJ1-1,TRBV27,NA,CATLAVGSWTEAFF,TGTGCCACCCTCGCGGTTGGCAGTTGGACTGAAGCTTTCTTT
NA,TRBJ1-1,TRBV5-6,NA,CASSQGRMAFF,TGTGCCAGCAGCCAGGGTAGGATGGCTTTCTTT
TRBD1,TRBJ1-1,TRBV30,once,CAWSIQGTNTEAFF,TGTGCCTGGAGTATACAGGGGACGAACACTGAAGCTTTCTTT
NA,TRBJ1-3,TRBV10-3,NA,CAISVSGHSGNTIYF,TGTGCCATCAGTGTTTCCGGCCACTCTGGAAACACCATATATTTT
TRBD1,TRBJ2-7,TRBV27,NA,CASRGTGENEQYF,TGTGCCAGCAGAGGGACAGGGGAAAACGAGCAGTACTTC
NA,TRBJ2-7,TRBV29-1,NA,CSVVSGRSSYEQYF,TGCAGCGTTGTTTCTGGACGAAGCTCCTACGAGCAGTACTTC
NA,TRBJ2-7,TRBV30,NA,CAWRSEDFSPQYF,TGTGCCTGGAGAAGTGAGGACTTTTCCCCCCAGTACTTC
NA,TRBJ1-6,TRBV29-1,NA,CSVTTGRLNSPLHF,TGCAGCGTTACCACAGGACGGCTCAATTCACCCCTCCACTTT
TRBD1,TRBJ2-3,TRBV4-1,NA,CASSPGRGRLRDTQYF,TGCGCCAGCAGCCCTGGCAGGGGGCGCTTACGAGATACGCAGTATTTT
NA,TRBJ2-7,TRBV4-2,few,CASSQDRSLLYEQYF,TGTGCCAGCAGCCAAGATCGCAGCCTCCTATACGAGCAGTACTTC
TRBD2,TRBJ2-7,TRBV5-1,NA,CASSLVAGGEQYF,TGCGCCAGCAGCTTGGTAGCGGGGGGCGAGCAGTACTTC
TRBD2,TRBJ2-2,TRBV5-1,few,CASSAITSGNTGELFF,TGCGCCAGCAGCGCCATTACTAGCGGGAACACCGGGGAGCTGTTTTTT
TRBD1,TRBJ2-7,TRBV6-1,few,CASSSTWTGDSEQYF,TGTGCCAGCAGTTCTACGTGGACAGGGGATAGCGAGCAGTACTTC
TRBD2,TRBJ2-3,TRBV7-2,NA,CASGLRGDRTDTQYF,TGTGCCAGCGGATTGCGGGGGGACCGCACAGATACGCAGTATTTT
NA,TRBJ2-7,TRBV7-2,medium-sized,CASSPHVAGEQYF,TGTGCCAGCAGCCCCCATGTGGCGGGTGAGCAGTACTTC
NA,TRBJ1-5,TRBV10-3,NA,CAISAGSNQPQHF,TGTGCCATCAGTGCAGGGTCCAATCAGCCCCAGCATTTT
NA,TRBJ1-2,TRBV29-1,NA,CSVYMEHYYGYTF,TGCAGCGTTTATATGGAACACTACTATGGCTACACCTTC
NA,TRBJ2-5,TRBV23-1,NA,CASSQVGSQGEQGTQYF,TGCGCCAGCAGTCAAGTGGGGTCGCAAGGAGAACAGGGGACCCAGTACTTC
NA,TRBJ1-1,TRBV7-2,few,CASSPFGDWNTEAFF,TGTGCCAGCAGCCCCTTTGGGGATTGGAACACTGAAGCTTTCTTT
TRBD1,TRBJ2-3,TRBV7-3,NA,CASSSTGPGTQYF,TGTGCCAGCAGCTCGACAGGGCCCGGGACGCAGTATTTT
NA,TRBJ1-4,TRBV4-3,NA,CASSQGRGTLDEKLFF,TGCGCCAGCAGCCAAGGCCGTGGGACACTCGATGAAAAACTGTTTTTT
NA,TRBJ2-3,TRBV30,NA,CAWSPQPGAGDTQYF,TGTGCCTGGAGTCCTCAACCGGGGGCCGGAGATACGCAGTATTTT
TRBD2,TRBJ2-1,TRBV30,NA,CAWSRTSGRARYNEQFF,TGTGCCTGGAGTAGGACTAGCGGGAGGGCTAGGTACAATGAGCAGTTCTTC
NA,TRBJ2-7,TRBV15,NA,CATSRDLGEQYF,TGTGCCACCAGCAGAGATCTGGGAGAGCAGTACTTC
TRBD2,TRBJ2-5,TRBV7-2,NA,CASSLGGLAGGETQYF,TGTGCCAGCAGCTTAGGAGGACTAGCGGGAGGGGAGACCCAGTACTTC
NA,TRBJ2-3,TRBV4-2,NA,CASSPRRSTDTQYF,TGTGCCAGCAGCCCCCGTCGGAGCACAGATACGCAGTATTTT
TRBD1,TRBJ1-1,TRBV29-1,few,CSVARTGEYEAFF,TGCAGCGTCGCGAGGACAGGAGAGTATGAAGCTTTCTTT
NA,TRBJ2-3,TRBV29-1,NA,CSAIGTLLGTDTQYF,TGCAGCGCGATAGGGACACTCCTAGGCACAGATACGCAGTATTTT
TRBD1,TRBJ2-5,TRBV6-5,few,CASSDRGRETQYF,TGTGCCAGCAGCGACAGGGGGCGGGAGACCCAGTACTTC
TRBD2,TRBJ2-5,TRBV27,NA,CASSSSGLASRETQYF,TGTGCCAGCAGTTCCTCGGGACTAGCGAGCCGGGAGACCCAGTACTTC
TRBD1,TRBJ1-6,TRBV10-3,NA,CAIRDRANSPLHF,TGTGCCATCAGAGACAGGGCTAATTCACCCCTCCACTTT
NA,TRBJ1-3,TRBV4-1,NA,CASSQRGSGNTIYF,TGCGCCAGCAGCCAAAGGGGCTCTGGAAACACCATATATTTT
TRBD1,TRBJ2-3,TRBV5-1,NA,CASSTGQGTDTQYF,TGCGCCAGCAGCACGGGACAGGGGACAGATACGCAGTATTTT
NA,TRBJ2-3,TRBV5-1,NA,CASSLAGRSTDTQYF,TGCGCCAGCAGCTTGGCAGGAAGATCAACAGATACGCAGTATTTT
NA,TRBJ2-2,TRBV15,NA,CATSRDGRELFF,TGTGCCACCAGCAGAGATGGTCGGGAGCTGTTTTTT
NA,TRBJ1-1,TRBV7-2,NA,CASSPAALMNTEAFF,TGTGCCAGCAGCCCCGCGGCCCTTATGAACACTGAAGCTTTCTTT
NA,TRBJ2-1,TRBV5-1,NA,CASSSVSEGTEQFF,TGCGCCAGCAGCTCGGTATCGGAGGGTACTGAGCAGTTCTTC
TRBD2,TRBJ2-1,TRBV11-1,few,CASRLAASYNEQFF,TGTGCCAGCCGACTAGCGGCCTCCTACAATGAGCAGTTCTTC
TRBD2,TRBJ2-3,TRBV10-3,NA,CAISTSGGGQDTQYF,TGTGCCATCAGTACAAGCGGGGGGGGCCAAGATACGCAGTATTTT
NA,TRBJ1-2,TRBV4-1,once,CASSQPGHYYGYTF,TGCGCCAGCAGCCAACCCGGACACTACTATGGCTACACCTTC
TRBD2,TRBJ2-7,TRBV2,NA,CASSYSSGRAYEQYF,TGTGCCAGCAGTTATTCTAGCGGGAGGGCCTACGAGCAGTACTTC
NA,TRBJ1-4,TRBV6-1,once,CASSEATGLPTNEKLFF,TGTGCCAGCAGTGAAGCCACCGGGTTACCAACTAATGAAAAACTGTTTTTT
NA,TRBJ2-7,TRBV30,once,CAWESGPTYEQYF,TGTGCCTGGGAAAGCGGGCCGACCTACGAGCAGTACTTC
TRBD2,TRBJ2-3,TRBV7-2,NA,CASSPGTRQPDTQYF,TGTGCCAGCAGCCCCGGGACTAGACAGCCAGATACGCAGTATTTT
TRBD1,TRBJ1-5,TRBV9,NA,CASSQGVSNQPQHF,TGTGCCAGCAGCCAGGGGGTCTCAAATCAGCCCCAGCATTTT
TRBD1,TRBJ1-2,TRBV7-9,NA,CASTQGAQHYGYTF,TGTGCCAGCACCCAGGGGGCGCAGCACTATGGCTACACCTTC
NA,TRBJ1-2,TRBV2,few,CASSEILGLWGYTF,TGTGCCAGCAGTGAGATTCTGGGCTTGTGGGGCTACACCTTC
TRBD2,TRBJ2-7,TRBV28,few,CASSPSGRAYTEQYF,TGTGCCAGCAGTCCTAGCGGGAGGGCCTATACCGAGCAGTACTTC
TRBD1,TRBJ2-1,TRBV5-6,few,CASRRGTGIGNEQFF,TGTGCCAGCAGGCGCGGGACAGGGATAGGCAATGAGCAGTTCTTC
NA,TRBJ1-1,TRBV29-1,few,CSVVRKNTEAFF,TGCAGCGTTGTCCGCAAGAACACTGAAGCTTTCTTT
NA,TRBJ2-5,TRBV25-1,few,CASSDGHIQETQYF,TGTGCCAGCAGTGATGGGCACATACAAGAGACCCAGTACTTC
NA,TRBJ2-7,TRBV9,NA,CASSGAPGTPSSYEQYF,TGTGCCAGCAGCGGAGCACCCGGGACCCCGAGCTCCTACGAGCAGTACTTC
NA,TRBJ1-1,TRBV5-1,few,CASKKPRDTEAFF,TGCGCCAGCAAAAAACCCCGCGACACTGAAGCTTTCTTT
TRBD2,TRBJ2-7,TRBV10-3,NA,CAISTSGSSYEQYF,TGTGCCATCAGTACTAGCGGGAGCTCGTACGAGCAGTACTTC
NA,TRBJ1-5,TRBV30,NA,CAWSRDGGQPQHF,TGTGCCTGGAGTAGAGATGGGGGTCAGCCCCAGCATTTT